The table lists the clone carrying this T cell receptor (beta chain) with many counts. RNA transcripts were the template for amplifying TCR beta CDR3 regions. The TCR CDR3 was amplified in a first-round RT-PCR using the HTBI primer set. One entry per CDR3 protein, called by TCRdb with MiXCR from the multiplex PCR reads. The data show about 760,000 distinct CDR3 sequences, approximately 40% seen once. This CDR3 has 13 amino acids. With 4 bases removed from V and 8 bases from J, the gap between germline ends came to 14 bases. The germline gives CDR1 SGHVS, CDR2 FNYEAQ. This entry is derived from a study of T cells in Graves' hyperthyroidism and ophthalmopathy.

The TCR sequence derives from a woman aged 40-49 years with Graves' hyperthyroidism. The sequenced material came from blood. The chain carries TRBV7-6 and TRBJ1-2; D is unresolved. The CDR3 here is CASSSFPDRGYTF. Written as DNA, the CDR3 is TGTGCCAGCAGCTCCTTCCCAGATAGGGGCTACACCTTC.